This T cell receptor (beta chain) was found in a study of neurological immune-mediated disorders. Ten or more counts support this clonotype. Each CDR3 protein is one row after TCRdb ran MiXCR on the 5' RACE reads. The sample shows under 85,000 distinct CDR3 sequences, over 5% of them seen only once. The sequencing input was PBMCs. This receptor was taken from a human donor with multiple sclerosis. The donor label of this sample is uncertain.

The CDR3: CAIRISGLQGPLHF. In nucleotides, the CDR3 is TGTGCCATCAGGATATCTGGCCTTCAAGGGCCCCTCCACTTT. The gene calls are TRBV10-3 and TRBJ1-6; no clear D gene. Trimming took off 6 bases at V and 13 bases at J, with 19 bases between the two ends. Germline CDR1 reads ENHRY; CDR2 reads SYGVKD. CDR3 length: 14 residues.